This TCR beta chain was observed in a study of T cell repertoires in cytomegalovirus infection. On the study more broadly: Based on public TCR beta signatures, there were indications of CMV infection and of a matching HLA type.

This CDR3 is built from 18 residues. Trimming shortened V by 2 bases and J by 4 bases, and 23 bases separated the two germline ends. From germline, CDR1 is MGHRA and CDR2 YSYEKL. MiXCR was run by TCRdb on the reads, yielding one entry per CDR3 protein. Of under 40,000 distinct CDR3 sequences in the sample, approximately 52% were seen once. About this clonotype itself: Its cognate antigen is unknown.

The TCR comes from a human donor in good health (CMV status not recorded). Some clones in this sample may be carry-over from other donors' samples. The specimen was CD8+ T cells from cultured PBMCs, collected from culture after CMV antigen stimulation. The chain recombines TRBV4-1 with TRBJ1-2, with a possible D match to TRBD1 (6 bases). The CDR3 nucleotides are TGCGCCAGCAGCCAACCTTACCCCGGACAGCTACTTCTCTATGGCTACACCTTC. Its translation is CASSQPYPGQLLLYGYTF.